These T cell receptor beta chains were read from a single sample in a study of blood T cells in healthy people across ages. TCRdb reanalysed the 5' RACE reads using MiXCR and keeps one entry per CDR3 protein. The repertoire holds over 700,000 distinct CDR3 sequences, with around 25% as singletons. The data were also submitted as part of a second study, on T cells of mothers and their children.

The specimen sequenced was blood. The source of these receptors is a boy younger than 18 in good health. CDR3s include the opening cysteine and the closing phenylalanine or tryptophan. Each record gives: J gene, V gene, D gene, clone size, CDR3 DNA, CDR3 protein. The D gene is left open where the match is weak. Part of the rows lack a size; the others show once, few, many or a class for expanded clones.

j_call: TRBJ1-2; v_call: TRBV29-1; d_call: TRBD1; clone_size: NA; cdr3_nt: TGCAGCGTTCGGACAGGGGGCGACTATGGCTACACCTTC; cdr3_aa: CSVRTGGDYGYTF
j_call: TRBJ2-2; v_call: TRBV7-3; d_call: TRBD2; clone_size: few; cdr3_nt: TGTGCCAGCGGGTCGGGGCTAGCGGGAGTTGTCGGGGAGCTGTTTTTT; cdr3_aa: CASGSGLAGVVGELFF
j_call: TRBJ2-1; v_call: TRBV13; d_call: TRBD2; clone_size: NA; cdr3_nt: TGTGCCAGCAGCTTAGCCGGGACTAGCCGCAATGAGCAGTTCTTC; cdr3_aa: CASSLAGTSRNEQFF
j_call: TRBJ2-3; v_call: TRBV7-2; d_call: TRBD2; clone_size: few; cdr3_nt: TGTGCCAGCAGCTTAGTCGGGACTAGCGGGCGGAGAGATACGCAGTATTTT; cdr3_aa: CASSLVGTSGRRDTQYF
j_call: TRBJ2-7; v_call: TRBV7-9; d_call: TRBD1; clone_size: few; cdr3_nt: TGTGCCGGGGCGACGGGACAGGGCGGCTACGAGCAGTACTTC; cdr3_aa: CAGATGQGGYEQYF
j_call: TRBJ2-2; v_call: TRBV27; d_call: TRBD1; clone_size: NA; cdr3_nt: TGTGCCAGCAGTCCACGGGACAGGATGAAAACCGGGGAGCTGTTTTTT; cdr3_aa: CASSPRDRMKTGELFF
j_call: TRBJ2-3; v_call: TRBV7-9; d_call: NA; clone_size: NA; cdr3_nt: TGTGCCAGCAGCTTAGGGCCAAATACGCAGTATTTT; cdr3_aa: CASSLGPNTQYF
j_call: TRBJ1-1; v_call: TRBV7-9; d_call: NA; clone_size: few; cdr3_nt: TGTGCCAGCAGCCCTACGGCGGGGTTTGAAGCTTTCTTT; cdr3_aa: CASSPTAGFEAFF
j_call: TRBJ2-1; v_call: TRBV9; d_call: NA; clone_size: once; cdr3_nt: TGTGCCAGCAGCGTAGCCCCAGCCTACAATGAGCAGTTCTTC; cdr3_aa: CASSVAPAYNEQFF
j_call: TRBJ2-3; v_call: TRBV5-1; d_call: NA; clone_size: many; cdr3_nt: TGTGCCAGCAGCTTAGATGGGGATACGCAGTATTTT; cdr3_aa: CASSLDGDTQYF
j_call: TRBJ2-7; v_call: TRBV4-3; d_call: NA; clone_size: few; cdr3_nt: TGCGCCAGCAGCCAAGATAGGCCCTACGAGCAGTACTTC; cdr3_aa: CASSQDRPYEQYF
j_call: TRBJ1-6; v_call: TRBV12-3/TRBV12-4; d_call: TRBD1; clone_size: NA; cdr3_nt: TGTGCCAGCAGTGTAACAGGGGCCAGCTCCTATAATTCACCCCTCCACTTT; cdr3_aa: CASSVTGASSYNSPLHF
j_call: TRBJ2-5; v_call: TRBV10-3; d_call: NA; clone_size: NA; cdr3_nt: TGTGCCATCAGTGATCTAGGAGAGACCCAGTACTTC; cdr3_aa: CAISDLGETQYF
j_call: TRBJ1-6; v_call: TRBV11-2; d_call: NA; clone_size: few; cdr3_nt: TGTGCCAGCAGCTTATTCGAGCAATCACCCCTCCACTTT; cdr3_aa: CASSLFEQSPLHF
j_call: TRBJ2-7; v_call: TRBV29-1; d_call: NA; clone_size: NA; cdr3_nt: TGCAGCGTTGAGTGGGGCGAGCAGTACTTC; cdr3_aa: CSVEWGEQYF
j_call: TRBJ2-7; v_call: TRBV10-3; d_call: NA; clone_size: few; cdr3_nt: TGTGCCATCAACGACCCACTCAAATACGAGCAGTACTTC; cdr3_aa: CAINDPLKYEQYF
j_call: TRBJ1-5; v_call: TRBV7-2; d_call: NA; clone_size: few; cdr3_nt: TGTGCCAGCAGCTTAGATCTTGGCTACGAGCAGCCCCAGCATTTT; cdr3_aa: CASSLDLGYEQPQHF
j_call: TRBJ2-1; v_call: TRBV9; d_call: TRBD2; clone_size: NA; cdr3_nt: TGTGCCAGCAGCGTATCCGGGAGGAGCAATGAGCAGTTCTTC; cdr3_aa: CASSVSGRSNEQFF
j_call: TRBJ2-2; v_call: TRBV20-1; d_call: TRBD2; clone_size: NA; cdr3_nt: TGCAGTGCCCCCAAATTTAGCGGGAGTAACGGGGAGCTGTTTTTT; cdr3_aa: CSAPKFSGSNGELFF
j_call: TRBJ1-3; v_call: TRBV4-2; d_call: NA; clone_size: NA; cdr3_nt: TGTGCCAGCAGCCAAGTAGCCCCCTCTTCATCCTCTGGAAACACCATATATTTT; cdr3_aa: CASSQVAPSSSSGNTIYF
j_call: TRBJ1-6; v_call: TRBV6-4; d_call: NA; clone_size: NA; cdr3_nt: TGTGCCAGCAGTGACGACGCACAGCCGGATAATTCACCCCTCCACTTT; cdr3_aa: CASSDDAQPDNSPLHF
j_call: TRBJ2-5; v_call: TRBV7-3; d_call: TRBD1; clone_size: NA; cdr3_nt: TGTGCCAGCAGCACTACAGGGGGCTTTGAGACCCAGTACTTC; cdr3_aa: CASSTTGGFETQYF
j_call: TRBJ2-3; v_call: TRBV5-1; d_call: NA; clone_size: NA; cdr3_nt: TGCGCCAGCAGCTACAGGCCAAGCACAGATACGCAGTATTTT; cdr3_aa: CASSYRPSTDTQYF
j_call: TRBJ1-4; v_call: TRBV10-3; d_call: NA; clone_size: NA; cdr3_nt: TGTGCCATCAGTACAGGAGGAGGTGAAAAACTGTTTTTT; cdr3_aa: CAISTGGGEKLFF
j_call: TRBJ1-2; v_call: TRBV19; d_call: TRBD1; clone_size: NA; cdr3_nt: TGTGCCAGTAGTATACAGGGGGATTTATATGGCTACACCTTC; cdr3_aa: CASSIQGDLYGYTF
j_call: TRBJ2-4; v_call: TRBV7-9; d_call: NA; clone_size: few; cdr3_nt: TGTGCCAGCAGCCCAATCATCGAGGTGTATCTGGGCAAAAACATTCAGTACTTC; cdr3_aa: CASSPIIEVYLGKNIQYF
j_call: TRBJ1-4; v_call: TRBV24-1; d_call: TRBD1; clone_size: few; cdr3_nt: TGTGCCAGACGGGACAGCCATAATGAAAAACTGTTTTTT; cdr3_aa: CARRDSHNEKLFF
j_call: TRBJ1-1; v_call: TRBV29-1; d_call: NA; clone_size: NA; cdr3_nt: TGCAGCGTTGAAGAGCCCAGGGACACTGAAGCTTTCTTT; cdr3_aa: CSVEEPRDTEAFF
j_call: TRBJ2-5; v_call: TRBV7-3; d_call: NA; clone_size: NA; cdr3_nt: TGTGCCAGCAGCTTATGGGCGGGCCAAGAGACCCAGTACTTC; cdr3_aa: CASSLWAGQETQYF
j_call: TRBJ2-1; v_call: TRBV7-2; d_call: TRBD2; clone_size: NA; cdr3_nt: TGTGCCAGCAGCCTCCAGGGACTAGCGGGGGGGAATGAGCAGTTCTTC; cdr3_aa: CASSLQGLAGGNEQFF
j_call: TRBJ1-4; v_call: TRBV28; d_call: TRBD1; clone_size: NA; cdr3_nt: TGTGCCAGCAGCCCCCCGACAGGGTCGGGATTTAATGAAAAACTGTTTTTT; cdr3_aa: CASSPPTGSGFNEKLFF
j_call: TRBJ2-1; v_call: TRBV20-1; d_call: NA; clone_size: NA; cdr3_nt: TGCAGTGCTCAAATCCCGCAGTCCTACAATGAGCAGTTCTTC; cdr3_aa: CSAQIPQSYNEQFF
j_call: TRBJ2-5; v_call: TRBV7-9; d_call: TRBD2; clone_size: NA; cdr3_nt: TGTGCCAGCACCAACCTCCGGACTAGCGGTGTCCCGTGGGGGCAAGAGACCCAGTACTTC; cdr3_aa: CASTNLRTSGVPWGQETQYF
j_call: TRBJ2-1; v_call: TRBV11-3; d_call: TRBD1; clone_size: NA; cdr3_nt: TGTGCCAGCAGCTTGGGGTTCGACAGGGTGGGTGACAATGAGCAGTTCTTC; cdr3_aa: CASSLGFDRVGDNEQFF
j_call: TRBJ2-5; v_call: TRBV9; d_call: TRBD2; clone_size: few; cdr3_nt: TGTGCCAGCAGCCAGGGACTACAGGTCGAGACCCAGTACTTC; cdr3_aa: CASSQGLQVETQYF
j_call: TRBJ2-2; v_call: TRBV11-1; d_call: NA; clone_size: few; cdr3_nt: TGTGCCAGCAGCTTAGCAGGGCGTGATATCACCGGGGAGCTGTTTTTT; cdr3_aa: CASSLAGRDITGELFF
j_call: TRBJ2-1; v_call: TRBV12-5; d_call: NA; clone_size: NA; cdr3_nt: TGTGCTAGTGGTTTGGGATTCCTTAGGGTCAATGAGCAGTTCTTC; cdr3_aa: CASGLGFLRVNEQFF
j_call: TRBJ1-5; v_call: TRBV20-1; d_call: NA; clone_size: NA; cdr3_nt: TGCAGTGCTGGGGGGATTCAGCCCCAGCATTTT; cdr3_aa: CSAGGIQPQHF
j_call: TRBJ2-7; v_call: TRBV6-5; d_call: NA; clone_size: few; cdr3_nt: TGTGCCAGCAAGGGGTGGGGGATTTGGGACGAGCAGTACTTC; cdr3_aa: CASKGWGIWDEQYF
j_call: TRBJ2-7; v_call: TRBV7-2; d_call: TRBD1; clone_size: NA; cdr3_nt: TGTGCCAGCAGCTTAACAAGACTCGGACAGGGCGGAATAGCCTACGAGCAGTACTTC; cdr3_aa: CASSLTRLGQGGIAYEQYF
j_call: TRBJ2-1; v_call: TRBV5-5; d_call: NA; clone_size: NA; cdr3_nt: TGTGCCAGCAGCGGGGGACCTTTACTCAAATACAATGAGCAGTTCTTC; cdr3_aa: CASSGGPLLKYNEQFF
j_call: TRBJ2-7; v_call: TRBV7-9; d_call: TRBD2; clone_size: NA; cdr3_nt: TGTGCCAGCACCCTCGGGGGGGGAGAGCAGTACTTC; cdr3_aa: CASTLGGGEQYF
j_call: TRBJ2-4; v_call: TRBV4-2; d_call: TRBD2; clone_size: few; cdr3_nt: TGTGCCAGCAGCCAAGCGTGGGGACTAGCGGGAGACGAAAACATTCAGTACTTC; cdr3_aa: CASSQAWGLAGDENIQYF
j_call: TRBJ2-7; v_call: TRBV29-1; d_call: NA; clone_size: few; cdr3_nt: TGCAGCGTTGGAAAGGCAAGCTCCTACGAGCAGTACTTC; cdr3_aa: CSVGKASSYEQYF
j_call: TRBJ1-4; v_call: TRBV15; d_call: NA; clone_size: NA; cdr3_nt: TGTGCCACCAGCAGAGGACAGTATAATGAAAAACTGTTTTTT; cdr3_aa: CATSRGQYNEKLFF
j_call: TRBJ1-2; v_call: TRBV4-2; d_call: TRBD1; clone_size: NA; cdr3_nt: TGTGCCAGCAGCCAAGACCCCGGACAGGGGAATGGCTACACCTTC; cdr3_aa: CASSQDPGQGNGYTF
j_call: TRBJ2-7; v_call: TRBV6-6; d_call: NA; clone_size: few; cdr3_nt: TGTGCCAGCAGTTCTTACTCGGAGGGGGAGCAGTACTTC; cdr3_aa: CASSSYSEGEQYF
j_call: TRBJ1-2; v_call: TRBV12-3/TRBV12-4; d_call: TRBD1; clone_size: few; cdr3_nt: TGTGCCAGCAGTTTTGGGACAGGCAAAACTAACTATGGCTACACCTTC; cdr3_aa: CASSFGTGKTNYGYTF
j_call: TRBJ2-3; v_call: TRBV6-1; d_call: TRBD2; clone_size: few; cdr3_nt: TGTGCCAGCAATGTCGGGAGGACGTACACAGGTACGCAGTATTTT; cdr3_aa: CASNVGRTYTGTQYF
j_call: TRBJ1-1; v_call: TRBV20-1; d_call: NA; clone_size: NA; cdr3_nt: TGCAGTGCGTACAGAGAAAACACTGAAGCTTTCTTT; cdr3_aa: CSAYRENTEAFF
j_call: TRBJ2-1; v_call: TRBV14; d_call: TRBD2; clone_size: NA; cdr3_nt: TGTGCCAGCAGCCAACTCGGGGGGGCGTTCAATGAGCAGTTCTTC; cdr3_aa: CASSQLGGAFNEQFF
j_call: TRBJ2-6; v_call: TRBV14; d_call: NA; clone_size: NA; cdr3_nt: TGTGCCAGCAGCCAAGGGGTACGCCTCTCTGGGGCCAACGTCCTGACTTTC; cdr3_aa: CASSQGVRLSGANVLTF
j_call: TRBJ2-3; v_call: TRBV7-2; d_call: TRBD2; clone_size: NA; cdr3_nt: TGTGCCAGCAGCTTACATTCGGGACTAGGGGCAGATACGCAGTATTTT; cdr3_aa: CASSLHSGLGADTQYF
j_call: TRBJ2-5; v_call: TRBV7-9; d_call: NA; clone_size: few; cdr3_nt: TGTGCCAGCAGCTTAATTGGGGGCTTCCAAGAGACCCAGTACTTC; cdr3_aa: CASSLIGGFQETQYF
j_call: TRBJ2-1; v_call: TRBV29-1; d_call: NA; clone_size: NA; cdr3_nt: TGCAGTGAGGGGCGCTACAATGAGCAGTTCTTC; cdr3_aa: CSEGRYNEQFF
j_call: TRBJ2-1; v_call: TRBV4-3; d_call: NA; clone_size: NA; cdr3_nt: TGCGCCAGCAGCCAAGACCGGGGGTTCAACAATGAGCAGTTCTTC; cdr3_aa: CASSQDRGFNNEQFF
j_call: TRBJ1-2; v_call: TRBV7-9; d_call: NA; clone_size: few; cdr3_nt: TGTGCCAGCAGCTTAGACTTATGGGGCTACACCTTC; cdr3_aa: CASSLDLWGYTF
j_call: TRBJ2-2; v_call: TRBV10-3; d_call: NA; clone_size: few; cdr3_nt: TGTGCCTTCGCGACAGGGAACACCGGGGAGCTGTTTTTT; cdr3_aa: CAFATGNTGELFF
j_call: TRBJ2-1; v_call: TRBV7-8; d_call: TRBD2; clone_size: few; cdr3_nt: TGTGCCAGCAGCTTAGAACCTAGCGGGAATGTAAATGAGCAGTTCTTC; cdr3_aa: CASSLEPSGNVNEQFF